The rows below give T cell receptor beta chains drawn from one sample of a study of hypomethylating agent response in myelodysplastic syndrome. Here immunoSEQ multiplex PCR was the method, and the copy in TCRdb shows in-frame clones only, minus some. The sample records 1,500 to 2,000 clones, 65% to 90% being singletons. Sequenced here: bone marrow, sampled before or after starting hypomethylating agent treatment for myelodysplastic syndrome (not recorded which). Every receptor here comes from a human donor with myelodysplastic syndrome. Each CDR3 is given with its conserved first and last residue. A D gene is named only where the DNA matches it firmly. Size is stated for part of the rows, as once, few or many counts, or as a class when the clone is expanded.

TRBV5-1	TRBJ1-2	12	.	.	CASGDTNYGYTF	TGCGCCAGCGGGGACACCAACTATGGCTACACCTTC
TRBV19	TRBJ2-1	17	.	.	CASSPRPLGAAYNEQFF	TGTGCCAGTAGTCCCAGGCCTCTAGGAGCAGCTTACAATGAGCAGTTCTTC
TRBV5-1	TRBJ2-1	15	TRBD2	.	CASSTATSGLNEQFF	TGCGCCAGCAGCACTGCGACTAGCGGGCTCAATGAGCAGTTCTTC
TRBV5-1	TRBJ1-1	11	.	once	CASTGGTEAFF	TGCGCCAGCACCGGTGGAACTGAAGCTTTCTTT
TRBV21-1	TRBJ2-2	15	.	once	CASSGGGPNTGELFF	TGTGCCAGCAGCGGCGGGGGCCCTAACACCGGGGAGCTGTTTTTT
TRBV9	TRBJ2-1	15	TRBD2	.	CASGETSLPLNEQFF	TGTGCCAGCGGGGAGACTAGCTTGCCTCTGAATGAGCAGTTCTTC
TRBV11-1	TRBJ1-2	15	.	.	CASSGKSRKTYGYTF	TGTGCCAGCAGCGGTAAAAGCAGAAAGACCTATGGCTACACCTTC
TRBV18	TRBJ2-3	13	.	.	CASSPSFTDTQYF	TGTGCCAGCTCACCGTCCTTTACAGATACGCAGTATTTT
TRBV27	TRBJ2-2	15	TRBD1	.	CASSPQGQVTGELFF	TGTGCCAGCAGTCCCCAGGGACAGGTCACCGGGGAGCTGTTTTTT
TRBV12-5	TRBJ2-1	14	TRBD1	.	CASALDRGQDEQFF	TGTGCTAGTGCCCTGGACAGGGGACAGGATGAGCAGTTCTTC
TRBV6-1	TRBJ2-2	15	.	.	CASSLQGGGTGELFF	TGTGCCAGCAGTTTACAGGGAGGTGGGACCGGGGAGCTGTTTTTT